This T cell receptor beta chain stems from a study of CXCR4 blockade with PD-1 therapy in pancreatic cancer. Assay: immunoSEQ multiplex PCR; the TCRdb copy retains only in-frame clones and omits some. The sample lists about 5,200 clones, approximately 48% occurring once. CDR1 is MNHGY, CDR2 SAAAGT, per germline. V was clipped by 5 bases and J by 10 bases, with 18 bases between them. The CDR3 length is 13 residues. V and J are TRBV6-8 and TRBJ2-7; D possibly corresponds to TRBD1 (6 bases). The receptor was derived from a human donor with pancreatic ductal adenocarcinoma. The sample taken for sequencing was tumor tissue. For the CDR3, the DNA is TGTGCCAGCAGTCCCGGTCCGTGGGGGCAACAGTACTTC. It specifies CASSPGPWGQQYF.